These T cell receptor beta chains were read from a single sample in a study of monozygotic twins with inflammatory bowel disease. TCRdb processed the 5' RACE reads again and assigns one entry to each CDR3 protein, with no DNA. In all, the sample yields approximately 400,000 distinct CDR3 sequences. The sample was blood. Every receptor here comes from a human donor with ulcerative colitis or Crohn's disease, or a healthy co-twin of an affected twin (not recorded which). The CDR3 runs from the conserved cysteine through the conserved F or W. Each record gives: J gene, V gene, CDR3 protein.

TRBJ2-1 | TRBV18 | CASSPVGQGLGNEQFF
TRBJ2-1 | TRBV6-5 | CASSYPGQGGNNEQFF
TRBJ2-1 | TRBV7-2 | CASSQGQGAYNEQFF
TRBJ2-1 | TRBV24-1 | CATSDSGQGILDEQFF
TRBJ1-1 | TRBV10-3 | CAIRRMNTEAFF
TRBJ2-6 | TRBV6-2/TRBV6-3 | CASSYGQGARGANVLTF
TRBJ2-3 | TRBV24-1 | CATSDVGTGGRTDTQYF
TRBJ2-7 | TRBV12-3/TRBV12-4 | CASSYESGTNHPYEQYF
TRBJ1-1 | TRBV5-1 | CASGRGLNTEAFF
TRBJ2-3 | TRBV6-6 | CASTRSAGADTQYF
TRBJ2-3 | TRBV5-5 | CASGRRLDPISTDTQYF
TRBJ1-5 | TRBV5-1 | CASSQTGGYQPQHF
TRBJ1-2 | TRBV6-5 | CASSYSYARLNYGYTF
TRBJ2-7 | TRBV15 | CATSRAGTGGYEQYF
TRBJ2-7 | TRBV5-1 | CASSFSGGGNRGEYF
TRBJ2-3 | TRBV7-8 | CASRPVVGTQGLYF
TRBJ2-3 | TRBV28 | CASSSPGPPDTQYF
TRBJ2-3 | TRBV27 | CASSRVGGVADTQYF
TRBJ1-2 | TRBV3-1 | CASSQLWTGGPLGYTF
TRBJ2-2 | TRBV18 | CASSPRQGASDTGELFF
TRBJ1-6 | TRBV6-1 | CASSLEARSYNSPLHF
TRBJ2-1 | TRBV18 | CASSPQTDYNEQFF
TRBJ2-1 | TRBV19 | CASRDRAYWNEQFF
TRBJ2-7 | TRBV20-1 | CSARKERGAYEQYF
TRBJ2-7 | TRBV12-3/TRBV12-4 | CASSPRQGRSSYEQYF
TRBJ1-3 | TRBV28 | CASSFVPYLRDVVNTIYF
TRBJ2-3 | TRBV7-6 | CASSPTSGGALDTQYF
TRBJ2-5 | TRBV5-1 | CASSLVAGGKETQYF
TRBJ2-7 | TRBV5-1 | CASSPSGQTYEQYF
TRBJ2-2 | TRBV11-3 | CASSLDWGESSTGELFF
TRBJ2-1 | TRBV20-1 | CSALDPGTGGEQFF
TRBJ1-1 | TRBV28 | CASSSRVTEAFF
TRBJ2-1 | TRBV7-2 | CASSLEPGTKTYNEQFF
TRBJ2-5 | TRBV5-6 | CASSPGVGTQYF
TRBJ2-2 | TRBV11-1 | CASSSLLSRKPSGGAHRELFF
TRBJ2-7 | TRBV5-1 | CASSFSARVGSSYEQYF
TRBJ2-5 | TRBV7-2 | CASSTMGPETQYF
TRBJ2-7 | TRBV27 | CASSPNSGGLFTQYF
TRBJ2-6 | TRBV5-1 | CASSLVKTGANVLTF
TRBJ2-3 | TRBV4-3 | CASSLGRTQRADTQYF
TRBJ2-5 | TRBV5-1 | CASLLQGEETQYF
TRBJ2-3 | TRBV20-1 | CSAIRLRQTSTDTQYF
TRBJ2-7 | TRBV5-1 | CASSPTRGANDEQYF
TRBJ2-3 | TRBV18 | CASSPLGGLTDTQYF
TRBJ1-2 | TRBV18 | CASSPLPGQYGYTF
TRBJ2-1 | TRBV6-1 | CASSPSGGDFHEQFF
TRBJ2-7 | TRBV3-1 | CASSVWRHEQYF
TRBJ1-1 | TRBV7-9 | CASSFRDRDTDTEAFF
TRBJ2-1 | TRBV11-2 | CASSLVGQLSSYNEQFF
TRBJ1-6 | TRBV11-3 | CASSLDVHSPLHF
TRBJ1-5 | TRBV28 | CASSQDQPQHF
TRBJ2-1 | TRBV5-1 | CASSLEGIAYNEQFF
TRBJ1-6 | TRBV27 | CASSPRRMSSYNSPLHF
TRBJ1-5 | TRBV19 | CASSALGTYSNQPQHF
TRBJ2-7 | TRBV6-5 | CASSYDGGAYEQYF
TRBJ1-2 | TRBV5-1 | CASARDRTNYGYTF